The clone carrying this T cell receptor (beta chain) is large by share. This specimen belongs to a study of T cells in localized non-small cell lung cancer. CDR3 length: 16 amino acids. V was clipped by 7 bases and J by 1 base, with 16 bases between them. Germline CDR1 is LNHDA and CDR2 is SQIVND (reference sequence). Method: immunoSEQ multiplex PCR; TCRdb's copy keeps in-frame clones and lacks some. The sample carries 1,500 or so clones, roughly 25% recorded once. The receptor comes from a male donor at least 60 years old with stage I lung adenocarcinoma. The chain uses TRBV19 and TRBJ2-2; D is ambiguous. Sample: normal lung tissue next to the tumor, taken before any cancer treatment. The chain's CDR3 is CASIASRVMNTGELFF. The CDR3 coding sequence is TGTGCCAGTATTGCTTCAAGGGTGATGAACACCGGGGAGCTGTTTTTT. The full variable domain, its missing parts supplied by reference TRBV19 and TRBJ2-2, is DGGITQSPKYLFRKEGQNVTLSCEQNLNHDAMYWYRQDPGQGLRLIYYSQIVNDFQKGDIAEGYSVSREKKESFPLTVTSAQKNPTAFYLCASIASRVMNTGELFFGEGSRLTVL.